Reported below is one T cell receptor (beta chain). This clone has just one count. Its antigen is not yet known. No quality values exist for individual bases; no much larger clone is one base distant. These data originate in a study of control samples from healthy donors and cancer patients (dated by TCRdb to 2018 to 2020). The CDR3 numbers 11 residues from cysteine through phenylalanine. The kept DNA is CDR3 alone, 33 bases in frame from the first base. CDR1 and CDR2 (SQVTM, ANQGSEA) derive from the germline V gene. V sheds 4 bases and J sheds 11 bases, leaving 14 bases between their ends. The library came from the immunoSEQ multiplex PCR assay. The immuneACCESS repertoire file appears here via TCRdb, limited to in-frame rearrangements. These files lack a portion of the clones; in checked studies, under half of the deficit traces to unresolved V genes, and the cause of the others is not known. The sample table records about 140,000 clones; 85% to 90% of these occur just once. Around 1.6% of the sample is taken by the ten largest.

The sequence was obtained from a man between 18 and 29 years old in good health. The specimen was blood. The rearranged chain carries TRBV29-1 and TRBJ1-1; the D region possibly corresponds to TRBD1 (6 bases align). The bases are TGCAGCGTTGGACGGACAGATAAGGCTTTCTTT. The encoded protein is CSVGRTDKAFF.